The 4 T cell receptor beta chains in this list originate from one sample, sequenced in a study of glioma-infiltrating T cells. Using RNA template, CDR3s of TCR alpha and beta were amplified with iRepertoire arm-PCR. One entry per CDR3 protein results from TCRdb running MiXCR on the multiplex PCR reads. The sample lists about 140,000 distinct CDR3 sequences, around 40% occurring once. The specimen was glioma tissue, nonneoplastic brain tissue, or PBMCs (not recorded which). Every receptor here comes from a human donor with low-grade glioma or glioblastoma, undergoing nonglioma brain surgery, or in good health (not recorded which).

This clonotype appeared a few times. CDR3 coding DNA: TGCGCCAGCAGTGAGTATGGAGGTCGTGAAGCTTTCTTT. Translating it yields CASSEYGGREAFF. This chain connects TRBV10-1 to TRBJ1-1; D gene uncertain. The V end was cut by 1 base, the J end by 7 bases, with 10 bases between. The length of the CDR3 is 13 residues. CDR1 is WNHNN, CDR2 SYGVQD, per germline (reference sequence).

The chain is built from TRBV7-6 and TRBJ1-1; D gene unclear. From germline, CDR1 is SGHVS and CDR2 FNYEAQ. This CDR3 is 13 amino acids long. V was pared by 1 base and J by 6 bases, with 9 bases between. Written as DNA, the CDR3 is TGTGCCAGCAGCTTAGGGAGAGGCTCTGAAGCTTTCTTT. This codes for CASSLGRGSEAFF.

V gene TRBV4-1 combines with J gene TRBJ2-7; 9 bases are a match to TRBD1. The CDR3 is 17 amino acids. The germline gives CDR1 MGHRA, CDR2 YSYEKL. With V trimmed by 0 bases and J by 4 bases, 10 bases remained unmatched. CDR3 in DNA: TGCGCCAGCAGCCAAGAAACAGGGGGCGCGGTATGGTACGAGCAGTACTTC. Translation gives CASSQETGGAVWYEQYF.

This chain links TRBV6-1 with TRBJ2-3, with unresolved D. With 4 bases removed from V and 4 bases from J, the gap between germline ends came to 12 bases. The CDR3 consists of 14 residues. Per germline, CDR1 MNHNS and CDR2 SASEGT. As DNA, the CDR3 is TGTGCCAGCAGTGGCAGCTCCCTGGCAGATACGCAGTATTTT. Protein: CASSGSSLADTQYF.